Below, 21 T cell receptor beta chains from the same sample are listed, as sequenced in a study of monozygotic twins with inflammatory bowel disease. TCRdb reanalyzed the 5' RACE reads, giving one entry per CDR3 protein sequence and no DNA. The table counts 150,000 to 200,000 distinct CDR3 sequences; 2% to 2.5% lies in the top ten. Sequenced: blood. These receptors were collected from a human donor with ulcerative colitis or Crohn's disease, or a healthy co-twin of an affected twin (not recorded which).

The chain uses TRBV7-9 and TRBJ1-3. CDR1 is SEHNR, CDR2 FQNEAQ, per germline (reference sequence). The CDR3 consists of 12 residues. CDR3: CASSSDANTIYF.

The V gene is TRBV28, the J gene TRBJ2-1; lacking DNA, the TRBD2 call made by TCRdb goes unchecked. CDR1 MDHEN and CDR2 SYDVKM come from the germline V gene. This CDR3 has 16 amino acids. CDR3 residues: CASSPAGTSGINEQFF.

The CDR3 sequence: CASSQGQGGSYNEQFF. The chain joins TRBV4-2 to TRBJ2-1; TCRdb's D call, TRBD1, is unchecked because there is no DNA. The germline CDR1 and CDR2 sequences are LGHNA and YNFKEQ. The CDR3 covers 16 residues.

CDR3 residues: CASSLGQGRGFGNQPQHF. V is TRBV28 and J is TRBJ1-5; TCRdb outputs TRBD1, but without DNA this stays unchecked. The germline V gene has CDR1 MDHEN and CDR2 SYDVKM. The CDR3 covers 18 residues.

V gene TRBV7-9 combines with J gene TRBJ1-2. Germline V lookup: CDR1 SEHNR, CDR2 FQNEAQ (reference sequence). This CDR3 has 16 residues. The CDR3 reads CASSLPSRRGARGYTF.

The rearrangement uses TRBV6-5 and TRBJ1-1; TCRdb picks TRBD1, but there is no DNA to check that call. The CDR3 is 16 residues long. Germline V gene sequence: CDR1 MNHEY, CDR2 SVGAGI. CDR3 amino acids: CASSYGAGFAGTEAFF.

The V gene is TRBV5-4, the J gene TRBJ1-2. CDR1 is SGHNT, CDR2 YYREEE, per germline (reference sequence). This CDR3 spans 12 amino acids. The CDR3 loop is CASSLDSNGYTF.

V gene TRBV28 combines with J gene TRBJ1-5; TCRdb designates TRBD1, a call that cannot be tested without DNA. CDR3 size: 14 residues. The germline V gene encodes CDR1 MDHEN and CDR2 SYDVKM. Here the CDR3 reads CASSLEAGFQPQHF.

The V and J genes are TRBV6-1 and TRBJ2-4; TCRdb names TRBD2, which stays unverified in the absence of DNA. In germline, CDR1 is MNHNS, CDR2 SASEGT. The CDR3 contains 18 residues. The CDR3 loop is CASSRGLAGGLAKNIQYF.

The V gene is TRBV6-1, the J gene TRBJ1-4; the D call of TRBD1 rests on TCRdb alone, since no DNA is present to check it. The CDR3 has 15 residues. Germline V gene lookup returns CDR1 MNHNS and CDR2 SASEGT. CDR3 in amino acids: CASTRKGGIEEKLFF.

This chain links TRBV9 with TRBJ1-5; TCRdb reports TRBD1, a call that lacks DNA to check it against. The CDR3 runs to 15 residues. CDR1 is SGDLS and CDR2 is YYNGEE in the germline V gene. The CDR3 region is CAIQRGQGPSQPQHF.

The V gene is TRBV7-2, the J gene TRBJ2-3; TCRdb gives TRBD2 as the D gene, but with no DNA this cannot be confirmed. Germline V gene data show CDR1 as SGHTA and CDR2 as FQGNSA. The CDR3 is made up of 14 amino acids. The CDR3 region is CASIRGGSTDTQYF.

The chain uses TRBV19 and TRBJ2-2; TCRdb gives TRBD1 as the D gene, but with no DNA this cannot be confirmed. Germline assignment: CDR1 LNHDA and CDR2 SQIVND (reference sequence). The CDR3 is 20 amino acids. CDR3 loop: CASSITAGFPGASNTGELFF.

The CDR3 loop reads CASSSGLGYTQYF. The chain uses TRBV6-5 and TRBJ2-3. CDR3 length equals 13 residues. CDR1 and CDR2 (germline): MNHEY, SVGAGI.

The rearrangement joins TRBV7-9 to TRBJ2-3. The CDR3 runs 13 residues. Germline-derived CDR1 and CDR2 are SEHNR and FQNEAQ (reference sequence). This chain's CDR3 is CASSTNGDGTQYF.

This rearrangement joins TRBV5-1 to TRBJ2-1; TCRdb designates TRBD2, a call that cannot be tested without DNA. Germline V gene sequence: CDR1 SGHRS, CDR2 YFSETQ. There are 16 residues in the CDR3. The CDR3 here is CASSWGLAGAYNEQFF.

V usage is TRBV7-2 and J usage is TRBJ2-7; without DNA, the TCRdb call of TRBD1 cannot be checked. CDR3 length: 14 amino acids. CDR1 is SGHTA, CDR2 FQGNSA, per germline. This chain's CDR3 is CASSPETASYEQYF.

The gene calls are TRBV5-6 and TRBJ1-1; with no DNA, the TCRdb D assignment of TRBD1 cannot be verified. Per the germline V gene, CDR1 is SGHDT and CDR2 is YYEEEE. CDR3 length equals 13 residues. CDR3 in amino acids: CATSGQQNTEAFF. Combining the CDR3 with reference TRBV5-6 and TRBJ1-1 gives the whole variable domain DAGVTQSPTHLIKTRGQQVTLRCSPKSGHDTVSWYQQALGQGPQFIFQYYEEEERQRGNFPDRFSGHQFPNYSSELNVNALLLGDSALYLCATSGQQNTEAFFGQGTRLTVV.

This rearrangement joins TRBV20-1 to TRBJ2-7. The CDR3 contains 12 residues. Germline CDR1 is DFQATT and CDR2 is SNEGSKA (reference sequence). The CDR3: CSARLGSYEQYF.

The V and J genes are TRBV11-3 and TRBJ2-2; there is no DNA to check the TCRdb D call of TRBD2. CDR3 size: 14 residues. Germline CDR1 reads SGHNT; CDR2 reads YENEEA. CDR3 loop: CASSLEREAGELFF.

The CDR3 region is CASSDRGRGGTEAFF. This sequence joins TRBV18 and TRBJ1-1. The CDR3 is 15 amino acids. From germline, CDR1 is KGHSH and CDR2 LQKENI.